This record looks at one T cell receptor (beta chain) sequence and its context. Its antigen remains unknown. CDR1 is SGHAT and CDR2 is FQNNGV in the germline V gene. This CDR3 is 12 amino acids long. The V and J ends lost 2 bases and 4 bases respectively, with 6 bases between them. This entry is derived from a study of cytomegalovirus exposure and HLA in healthy donors. It was with 60 Vbeta and 13 Jbeta primers that the PCR ran. Generated by immunoSEQ multiplex PCR, the TCRdb table keeps only in-frame clones and is missing some. The sample holds under 200,000 clones, about 81% seen once. Study results and limitations: It was confirmed in vitro that three of the CMV-associated chains were specific for CMV antigens.

The sequenced material came from PBMCs. The TCR sequence derives from a young woman in good health and CMV-seropositive. V and J are TRBV11-2 and TRBJ2-7; unclear D gene. The chain's CDR3 is CASSLLTYEQYF. CDR3 DNA sequence: TGTGCCAGCAGCTTATTAACTTACGAGCAGTACTTC.